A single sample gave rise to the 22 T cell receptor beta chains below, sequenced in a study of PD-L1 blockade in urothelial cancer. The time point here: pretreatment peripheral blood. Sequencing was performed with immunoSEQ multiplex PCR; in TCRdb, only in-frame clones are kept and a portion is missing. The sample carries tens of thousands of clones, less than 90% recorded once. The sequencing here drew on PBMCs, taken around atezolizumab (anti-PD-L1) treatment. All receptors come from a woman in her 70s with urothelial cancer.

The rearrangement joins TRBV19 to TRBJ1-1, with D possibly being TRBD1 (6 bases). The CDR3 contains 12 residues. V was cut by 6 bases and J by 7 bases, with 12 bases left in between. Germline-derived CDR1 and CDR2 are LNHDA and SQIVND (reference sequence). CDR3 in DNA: TGTGCCAGTAGACCCGACAGGCGTGAAGCTTTCTTT. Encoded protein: CASRPDRREAFF. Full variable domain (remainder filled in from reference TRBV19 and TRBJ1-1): DGGITQSPKYLFRKEGQNVTLSCEQNLNHDAMYWYRQDPGQGLRLIYYSQIVNDFQKGDIAEGYSVSREKKESFPLTVTSAQKNPTAFYLCASRPDRREAFFGQGTRLTVV.

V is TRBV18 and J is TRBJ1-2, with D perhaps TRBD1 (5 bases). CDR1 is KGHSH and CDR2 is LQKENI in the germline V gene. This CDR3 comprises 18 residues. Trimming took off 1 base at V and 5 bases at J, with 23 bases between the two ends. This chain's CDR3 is CASSPRVLNSGTGYGYTF. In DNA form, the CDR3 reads TGTGCCAGCTCACCACGGGTGTTGAATTCGGGGACTGGGTATGGCTACACCTTC.

The CDR3 nucleotides read TGTGCCAGCAGTTGGGGGACAGGAGCCTACAATGAGCAGTTCTTC. Its translation is CASSWGTGAYNEQFF. V is TRBV5-4 and J is TRBJ2-1; TRBD1 matches at 8 bases. This CDR3 region has 15 residues. The V gene's germline CDR1 is SGHNT and CDR2 YYREEE (reference sequence). Trimming took 5 bases from V and 2 from J; bases not matched to a gene: 6.

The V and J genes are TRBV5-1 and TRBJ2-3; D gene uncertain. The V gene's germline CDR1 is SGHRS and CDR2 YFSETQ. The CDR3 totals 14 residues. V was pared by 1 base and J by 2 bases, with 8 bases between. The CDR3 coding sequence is TGCGCCAGCAGCTTGCTCCAGGACACAGATACGCAGTATTTT. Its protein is CASSLLQDTDTQYF.

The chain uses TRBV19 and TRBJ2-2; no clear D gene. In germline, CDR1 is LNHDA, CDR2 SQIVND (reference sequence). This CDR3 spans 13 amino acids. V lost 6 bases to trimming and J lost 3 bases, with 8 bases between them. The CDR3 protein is CASRQYDTGELFF. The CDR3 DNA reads TGTGCCAGTAGACAGTACGACACCGGGGAGCTGTTTTTT.

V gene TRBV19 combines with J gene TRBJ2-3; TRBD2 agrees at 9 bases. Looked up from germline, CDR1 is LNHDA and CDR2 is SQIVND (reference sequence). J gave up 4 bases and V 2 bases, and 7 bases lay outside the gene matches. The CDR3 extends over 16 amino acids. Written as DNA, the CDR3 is TGTGCCAGTAGTATACGCGCGGGGGGGCTCGCAGATACGCAGTATTTT. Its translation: CASSIRAGGLADTQYF.

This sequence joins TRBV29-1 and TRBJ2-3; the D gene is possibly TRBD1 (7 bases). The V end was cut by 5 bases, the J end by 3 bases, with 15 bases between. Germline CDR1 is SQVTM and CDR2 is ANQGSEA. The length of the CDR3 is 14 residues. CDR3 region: CSVRDPGGTDTQYF. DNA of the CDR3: TGCAGCGTTCGGGACCCAGGGGGGACAGATACGCAGTATTTT.

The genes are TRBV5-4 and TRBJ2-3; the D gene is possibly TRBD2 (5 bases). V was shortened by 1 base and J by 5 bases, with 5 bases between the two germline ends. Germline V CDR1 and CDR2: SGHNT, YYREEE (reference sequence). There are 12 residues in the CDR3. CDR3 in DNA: TGTGCCAGCAGCTTGCGGGAAGATACGCAGTATTTT. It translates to CASSLREDTQYF.

CDR3 amino acids: CASSLQIRDSEAFF. In DNA, the CDR3 is TGTGCCAGCAGCCTCCAGATACGAGACAGTGAAGCTTTCTTT. J is TRBJ1-1 and V is TRBV7-3, with D maybe TRBD1 (5 bases). V dropped 5 bases and J dropped 7 bases, with 17 bases sitting between them. CDR1 is SGHTA and CDR2 is FQGTGA in the germline V gene. This CDR3 region has 14 residues. The variable domain in full, completed from reference TRBV7-3 and TRBJ1-1, reads GAGVSQTPSNKVTEKGKYVELRCDPISGHTALYWYRQSLGQGPEFLIYFQGTGAADDSGLPNDRFFAVRPEGSVSTLKIQRTERGDSAVYLCASSLQIRDSEAFFGQGTRLTVV.

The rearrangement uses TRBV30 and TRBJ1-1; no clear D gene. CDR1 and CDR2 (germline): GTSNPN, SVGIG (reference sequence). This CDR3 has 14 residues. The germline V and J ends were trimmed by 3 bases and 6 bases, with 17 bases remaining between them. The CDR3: CAWSAGPRRAEAFF. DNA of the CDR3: TGTGCCTGGAGCGCGGGTCCTCGGCGGGCTGAAGCTTTCTTT.

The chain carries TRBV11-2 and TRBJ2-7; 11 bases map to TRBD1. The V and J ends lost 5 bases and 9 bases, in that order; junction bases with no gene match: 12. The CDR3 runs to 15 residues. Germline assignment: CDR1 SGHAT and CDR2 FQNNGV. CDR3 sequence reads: CASSQSGTGGTGQYF. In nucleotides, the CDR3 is TGTGCCAGCAGCCAATCCGGGACAGGGGGGACGGGGCAGTACTTC.

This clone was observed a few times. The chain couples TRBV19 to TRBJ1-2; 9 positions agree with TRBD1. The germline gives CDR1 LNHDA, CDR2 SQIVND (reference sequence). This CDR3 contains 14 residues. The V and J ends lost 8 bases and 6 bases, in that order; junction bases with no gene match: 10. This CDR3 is CASQIGTGWNGYTF. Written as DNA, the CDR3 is TGTGCCAGTCAAATAGGGACAGGGTGGAATGGCTACACCTTC.

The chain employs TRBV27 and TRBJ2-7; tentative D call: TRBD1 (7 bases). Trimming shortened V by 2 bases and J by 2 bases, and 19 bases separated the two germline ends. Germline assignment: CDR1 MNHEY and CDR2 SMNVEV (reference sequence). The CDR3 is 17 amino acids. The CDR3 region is CASSLNGASRGAYEQYF. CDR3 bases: TGTGCCAGCAGTTTAAATGGGGCTTCCAGGGGGGCCTACGAGCAGTACTTC.

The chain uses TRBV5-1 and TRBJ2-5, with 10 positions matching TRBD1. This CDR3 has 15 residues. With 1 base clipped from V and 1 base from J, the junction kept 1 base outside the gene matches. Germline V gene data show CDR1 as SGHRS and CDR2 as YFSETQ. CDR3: CASSLWTGGQETQYF. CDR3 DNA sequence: TGCGCCAGCAGCTTGTGGACAGGGGGCCAAGAGACCCAGTACTTC. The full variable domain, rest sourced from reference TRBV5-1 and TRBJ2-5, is KAGVTQTPRYLIKTRGQQVTLSCSPISGHRSVSWYQQTPGQGLQFLFEYFSETQRNKGNFPGRFSGRQFSNSRSEMNVSTLELGDSALYLCASSLWTGGQETQYFGPGTRLLVL.

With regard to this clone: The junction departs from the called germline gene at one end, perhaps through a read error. The CDR3, as DNA: TGTGCCAGTAGTGTGGACAGGGGGCAAGCCTTC. Amino acid sequence: CASSVDRGQAF. The chain has TRBV19 and TRBJ1-2, with 11 bases matching TRBD1. The length of the CDR3 is 11 residues. Germline V lookup: CDR1 LNHDA, CDR2 SQIVND (reference sequence).

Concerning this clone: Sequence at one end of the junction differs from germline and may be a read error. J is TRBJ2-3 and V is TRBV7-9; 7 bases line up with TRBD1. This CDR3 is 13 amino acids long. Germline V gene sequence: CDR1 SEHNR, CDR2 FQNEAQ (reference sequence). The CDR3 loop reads CASSPQGTATQYF. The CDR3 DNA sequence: TGTGCCAGCAGCCCACAAGGGACAGCTACGCAGTATTTT.

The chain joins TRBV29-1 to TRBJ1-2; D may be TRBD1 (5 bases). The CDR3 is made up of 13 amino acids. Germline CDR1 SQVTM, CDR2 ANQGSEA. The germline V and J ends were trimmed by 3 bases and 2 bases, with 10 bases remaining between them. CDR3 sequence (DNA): TGCAGCGTTGAGGAGGGGCTGAACTATGGCTACACCTTC. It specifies CSVEEGLNYGYTF.

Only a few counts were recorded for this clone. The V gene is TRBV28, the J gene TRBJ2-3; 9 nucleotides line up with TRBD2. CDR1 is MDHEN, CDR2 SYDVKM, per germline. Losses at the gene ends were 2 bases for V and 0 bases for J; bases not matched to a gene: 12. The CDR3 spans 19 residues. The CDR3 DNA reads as TGTGCCAGCAGTTTAAAATTTGGACTAGCGAATGCTAGCACAGATACGCAGTATTTT. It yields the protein CASSLKFGLANASTDTQYF.

The DNA of the CDR3 is TGTGCCAGCAGCGACAGGGGGGCAGGGGAAGCTTTCTTT. Amino acid sequence: CASSDRGAGEAFF. The J gene is TRBJ1-1, the V gene TRBV27; 9 bases map to TRBD1. CDR1 and CDR2 from the germline V gene are MNHEY and SMNVEV (reference sequence). This CDR3 contains 13 residues. The V segment lost 6 bases and the J segment 8 bases; nucleotides outside the gene matches: 7.

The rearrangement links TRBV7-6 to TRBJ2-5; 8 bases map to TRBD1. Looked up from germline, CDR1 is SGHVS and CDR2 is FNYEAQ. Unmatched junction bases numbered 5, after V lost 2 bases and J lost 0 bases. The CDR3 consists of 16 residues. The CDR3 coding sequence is TGTGCCAGCAGCTTACAGGGGGCCTCGTACCAAGAGACCCAGTACTTC. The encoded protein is CASSLQGASYQETQYF.

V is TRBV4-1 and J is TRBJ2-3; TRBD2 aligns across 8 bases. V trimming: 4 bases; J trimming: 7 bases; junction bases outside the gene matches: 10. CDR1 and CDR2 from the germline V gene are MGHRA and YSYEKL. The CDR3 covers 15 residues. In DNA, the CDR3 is TGCGCCAGCAGCCGCGAGGACGGGGGGGAGAATACGCAGTATTTT. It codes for CASSREDGGENTQYF.

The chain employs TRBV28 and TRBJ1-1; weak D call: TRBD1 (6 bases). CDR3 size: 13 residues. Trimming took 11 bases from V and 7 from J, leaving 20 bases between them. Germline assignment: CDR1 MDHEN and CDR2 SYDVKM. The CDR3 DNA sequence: TGTGCCGGGGTGCGGCTGGACAGTTATGAAGCTTTCTTT. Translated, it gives CAGVRLDSYEAFF.